This T cell receptor (beta chain) came from a study of glioma-infiltrating T cells after dendritic cell vaccination (dated by TCRdb to the mid-2010s). In the study overall: Of the 15 or so glioblastoma patients in the cohort, all drawn from Phase I and II dendritic cell vaccination trials, 9 were newly diagnosed and 6 had recurrent disease. Autologous tumor lysate-pulsed dendritic cell vaccination was administered to the patients between about 2003 and 2012. The vaccine consisted of monocyte-derived dendritic cells cultured less than eight days with IL-4 and GM-CSF, then pulsed overnight with autologous tumor lysate. Three intradermal dendritic cell vaccine injections were administered to patients at biweekly intervals in the arm below the axilla. In glioblastoma patients vaccinated with dendritic cells, deep sequencing of TCR beta CDR3 regions served to measure tumor-infiltrating lymphocyte content and to compare repertoires between tumor and blood. Survival after dendritic cell vaccination was correlated with TCR sequencing metrics, including TIL content and tumor-blood repertoire overlap.

Patients were selected for having adequate residual fresh-frozen tumor tissue and more than two years of available survival data. Molecular status otherwise varied across the glioblastoma patients, but none of them carried an isocitrate dehydrogenase mutation. PBMC were collected before vaccination, two weeks after the third vaccination, and at tumor progression if tumor progression occurred. The Qiagen DNeasy Blood extraction Kit was used for extraction of genomic DNA. With regard to this clone: Its antigen remains unidentified. One base away there is no much larger clone; base qualities are not given.

Overall results and qualifications from the work: The three-group TCR overlap response model was described as speculative and requiring prospective validation. Higher estimated pretreatment TIL content predicted longer time to progression and overall survival after dendritic cell vaccination. No direct relationship between TCR clonality and survival was found, suggesting that a diverse polyclonal response may matter. The cohort was small and heterogeneous, with few patients having full blood and tumor sets and even fewer initial-recurrent tumor pairs.

TCRB CDR3 regions were amplified from 2 to 2.5 ug genomic DNA, or all available DNA if less, using the immunoSEQ assay. Multiplex PCR used 60 forward primers for TCR V beta segments and 13 reverse primers for J beta segments. To estimate reads per starting template, synthetic control templates were spiked into each sample at limiting dilution. The Illumina HiSeq System generated sequencing reads of 87 bp. From the authors' description of their analysis: PCR and sequencing errors were removed by a nearest neighbor algorithm that merged closely related sequences. TCR overlap was defined as the percentage of unique tumor TCR beta sequences that were also present in the same patient's peripheral blood. TCRdb carries this immuneACCESS record with in-frame sequences only. Its versions omit some clonotypes, under half of them owing to an unresolved V gene in the studies checked, with the rest unexplained. That table gives V, J and clone size, and the DNA gave D and trimming. Here the sample has fewer than 75,000 clones; 80% to 85% occur a single time. The ten largest clonotypes hold 7.9% of the sample.

The V and J ends are trimmed by 2 bases and 9 bases, leaving 13 bases between them. CDR1 and CDR2, per the germline V gene (reference sequence), are MNHNY and SVGAGI. The CDR3 goes from the cysteine to the phenylalanine over 14 residues. Only the CDR3 part of the read is kept: 42 bases, read in frame from the first base. Rearrangement joined TRBV6-6 to TRBJ1-4; perhaps TRBD1 is the D gene, with 6 bases matching. The receptor comes from a human donor with glioblastoma. The source was blood, collected before dendritic cell vaccination. The DNA sequence is TGTGCCAGCAGTTACACGGACAGCCAGCAAAAACTGTTTTTT. Translated, it reads CASSYTDSQQKLFF.